This section outlines one T cell receptor beta chain sequence together with its context. Its target is not known. These data originate in a study of T cell responses to AZD1222 COVID-19 vaccine. Study results and limitations: Clonal diversity may have been underestimated in mostly white British donors. Reports say nearly half of spike-specific TCRs go after unmutated variant regions.

Using immunoSEQ multiplex PCR, the repertoire was profiled, and TCRdb retains in-frame clones only, with some absent. The table includes 100,000 to 150,000 clones, about 87% detected once. Germline values: CDR1 SNHLY, CDR2 FYNNEI. V gave up 2 bases and J gave up 4 bases, with 9 bases separating them. The CDR3 has 14 amino acids. The starting material was peripheral blood, obtained on day 0 of AZD1222 vaccination. The TCR comes from an adult in good health. The rearrangement joins TRBV2 to TRBJ1-5; D not resolved. CDR3 sequence (DNA): TGTGCCAGCAGTGAAATGGCTTTTAATCAGCCCCAGCATTTT. Encoded protein: CASSEMAFNQPQHF.